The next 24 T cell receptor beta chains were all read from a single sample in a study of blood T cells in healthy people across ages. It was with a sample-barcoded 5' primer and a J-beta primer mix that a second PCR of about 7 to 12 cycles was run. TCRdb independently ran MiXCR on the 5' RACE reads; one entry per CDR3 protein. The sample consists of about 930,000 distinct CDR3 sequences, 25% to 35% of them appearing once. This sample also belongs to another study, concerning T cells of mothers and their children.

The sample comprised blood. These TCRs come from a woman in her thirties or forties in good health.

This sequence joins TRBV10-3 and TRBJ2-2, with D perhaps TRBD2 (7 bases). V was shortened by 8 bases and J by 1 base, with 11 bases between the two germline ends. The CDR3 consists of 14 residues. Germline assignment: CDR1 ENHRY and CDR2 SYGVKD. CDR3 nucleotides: TGTGCCATCGGGCGGGGGCAGAACACCGGGGAGCTGTTTTTT. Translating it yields CAIGRGQNTGELFF.

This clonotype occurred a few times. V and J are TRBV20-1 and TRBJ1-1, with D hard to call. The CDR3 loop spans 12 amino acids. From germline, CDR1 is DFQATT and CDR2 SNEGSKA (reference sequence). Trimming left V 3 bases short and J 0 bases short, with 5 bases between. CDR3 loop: CSARRMNTEAFF. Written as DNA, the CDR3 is TGCAGTGCTAGGAGGATGAACACTGAAGCTTTCTTT.

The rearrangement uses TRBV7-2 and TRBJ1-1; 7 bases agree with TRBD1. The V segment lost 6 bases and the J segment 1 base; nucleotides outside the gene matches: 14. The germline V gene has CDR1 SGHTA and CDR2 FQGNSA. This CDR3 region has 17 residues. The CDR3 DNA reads TGTGCCAGCAGACGGGGAGGGGGCAAGGGACGGAACACTGAAGCTTTCTTT. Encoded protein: CASRRGGGKGRNTEAFF.

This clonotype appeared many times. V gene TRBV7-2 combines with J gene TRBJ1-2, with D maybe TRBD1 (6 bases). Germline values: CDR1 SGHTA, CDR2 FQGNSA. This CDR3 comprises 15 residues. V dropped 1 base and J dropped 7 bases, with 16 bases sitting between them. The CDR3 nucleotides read TGTGCCAGCAGCTTAGAGGCCAGGGGAGTCGTTGGCTACACCTTC. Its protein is CASSLEARGVVGYTF.

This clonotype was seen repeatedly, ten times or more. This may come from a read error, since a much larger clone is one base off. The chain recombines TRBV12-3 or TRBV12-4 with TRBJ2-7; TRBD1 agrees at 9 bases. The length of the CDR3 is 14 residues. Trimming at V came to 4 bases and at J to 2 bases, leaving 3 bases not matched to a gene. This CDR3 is CASSYGTGPYEQYF. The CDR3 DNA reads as TGTGCCAGCAGTTACGGGACAGGGCCCTACGAGCAGTACTTC.

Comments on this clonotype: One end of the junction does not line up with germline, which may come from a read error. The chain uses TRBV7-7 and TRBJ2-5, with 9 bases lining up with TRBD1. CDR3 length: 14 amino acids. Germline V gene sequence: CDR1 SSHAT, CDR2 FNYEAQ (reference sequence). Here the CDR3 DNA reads TGTGCTAGCAGCCGCGGGACAGGGCGAGAGACCCAGTACTTC. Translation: CASSRGTGRETQYF.

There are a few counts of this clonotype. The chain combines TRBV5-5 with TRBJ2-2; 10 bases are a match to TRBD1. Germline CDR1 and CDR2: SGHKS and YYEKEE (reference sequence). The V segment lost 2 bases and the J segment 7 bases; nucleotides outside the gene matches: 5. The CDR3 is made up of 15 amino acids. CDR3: CASSFRTGGYGELFF. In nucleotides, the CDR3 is TGTGCCAGCAGCTTCCGGACAGGGGGTTACGGGGAGCTGTTTTTT.

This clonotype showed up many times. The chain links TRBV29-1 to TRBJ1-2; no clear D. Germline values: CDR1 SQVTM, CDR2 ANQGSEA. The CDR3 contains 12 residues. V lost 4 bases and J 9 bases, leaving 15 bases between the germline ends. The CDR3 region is CSVGEQSGSYTF. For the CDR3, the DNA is TGCAGCGTTGGAGAGCAGTCGGGTAGCTACACCTTC. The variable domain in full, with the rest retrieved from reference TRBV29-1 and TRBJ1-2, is SAVISQKPSRDICQRGTSLTIQCQVDSQVTMMFWYRQQPGQSLTLIATANQGSEATYESGFVIDKFPISRPNLTFSTLTVSNMSPEDSSIYLCSVGEQSGSYTFGSGTRLTVV.

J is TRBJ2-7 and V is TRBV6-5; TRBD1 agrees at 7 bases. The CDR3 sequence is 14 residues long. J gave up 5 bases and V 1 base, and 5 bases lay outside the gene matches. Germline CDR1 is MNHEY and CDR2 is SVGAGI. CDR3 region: CASSYFDRADEQYF. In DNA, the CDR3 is TGTGCCAGCAGTTACTTCGACAGGGCCGACGAGCAGTACTTC.

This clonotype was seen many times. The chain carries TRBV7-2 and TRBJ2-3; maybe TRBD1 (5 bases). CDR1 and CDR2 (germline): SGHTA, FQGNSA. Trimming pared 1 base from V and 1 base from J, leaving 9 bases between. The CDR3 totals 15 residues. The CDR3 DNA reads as TGTGCCAGCAGCTTAGGGGCAGGGCGCACAGATACGCAGTATTTT. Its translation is CASSLGAGRTDTQYF.

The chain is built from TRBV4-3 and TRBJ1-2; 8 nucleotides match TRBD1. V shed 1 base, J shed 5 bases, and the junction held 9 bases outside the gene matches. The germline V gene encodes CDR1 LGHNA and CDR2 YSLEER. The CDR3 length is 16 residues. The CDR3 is CASSQGGDRPHYGYTF. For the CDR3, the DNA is TGCGCCAGCAGCCAAGGTGGGGACAGGCCCCATTATGGCTACACCTTC.

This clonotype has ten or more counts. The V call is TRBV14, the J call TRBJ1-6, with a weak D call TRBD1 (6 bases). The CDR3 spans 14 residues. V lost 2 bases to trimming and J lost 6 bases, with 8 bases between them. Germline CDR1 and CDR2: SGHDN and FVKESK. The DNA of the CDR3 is TGTGCCAGCAGCCAATCAGGGGCTAATTCACCCCTCCACTTT. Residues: CASSQSGANSPLHF.

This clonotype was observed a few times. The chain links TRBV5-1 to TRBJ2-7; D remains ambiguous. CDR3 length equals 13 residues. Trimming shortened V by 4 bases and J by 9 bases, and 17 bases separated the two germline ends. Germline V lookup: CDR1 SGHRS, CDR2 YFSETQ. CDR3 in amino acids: CASSGPRKVVQYF. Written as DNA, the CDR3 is TGCGCCAGCAGCGGCCCCCGCAAGGTCGTGCAGTACTTC. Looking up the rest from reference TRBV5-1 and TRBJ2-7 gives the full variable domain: KAGVTQTPRYLIKTRGQQVTLSCSPISGHRSVSWYQQTPGQGLQFLFEYFSETQRNKGNFPGRFSGRQFSNSRSEMNVSTLELGDSALYLCASSGPRKVVQYFGPGTRLTVT.

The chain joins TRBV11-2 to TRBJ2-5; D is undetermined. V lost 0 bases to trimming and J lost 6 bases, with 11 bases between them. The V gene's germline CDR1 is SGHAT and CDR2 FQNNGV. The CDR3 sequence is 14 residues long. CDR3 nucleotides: TGTGCCAGCAGCTTAGATAGGTTTGGACAGACCCAGTACTTC. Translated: CASSLDRFGQTQYF.

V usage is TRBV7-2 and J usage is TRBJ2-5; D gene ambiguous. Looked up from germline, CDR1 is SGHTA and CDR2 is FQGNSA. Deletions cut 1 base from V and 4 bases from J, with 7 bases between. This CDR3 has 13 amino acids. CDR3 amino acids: CASSLGYSETQYF. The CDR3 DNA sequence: TGTGCCAGCAGCTTAGGGTACTCAGAGACCCAGTACTTC.

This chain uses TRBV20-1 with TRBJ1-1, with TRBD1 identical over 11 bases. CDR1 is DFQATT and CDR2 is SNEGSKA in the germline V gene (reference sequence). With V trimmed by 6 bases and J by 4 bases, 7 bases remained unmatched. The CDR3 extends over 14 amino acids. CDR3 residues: CSATPGTGGTEAFF. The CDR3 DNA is TGCAGTGCAACACCTGGGACAGGGGGCACTGAAGCTTTCTTT.

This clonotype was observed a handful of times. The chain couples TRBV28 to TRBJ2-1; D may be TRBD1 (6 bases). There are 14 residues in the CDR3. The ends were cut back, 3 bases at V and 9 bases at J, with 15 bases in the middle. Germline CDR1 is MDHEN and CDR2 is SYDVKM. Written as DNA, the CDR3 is TGTGCCAGCAGTTTGGGGCACAGGGAACGTGAGCAGTTCTTC. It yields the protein CASSLGHREREQFF. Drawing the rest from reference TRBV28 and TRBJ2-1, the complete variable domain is DVKVTQSSRYLVKRTGEKVFLECVQDMDHENMFWYRQDPGLGLRLIYFSYDVKMKEKGDIPEGYSVSREKKERFSLILESASTNQTSMYLCASSLGHREREQFFGPGTRLTVL.

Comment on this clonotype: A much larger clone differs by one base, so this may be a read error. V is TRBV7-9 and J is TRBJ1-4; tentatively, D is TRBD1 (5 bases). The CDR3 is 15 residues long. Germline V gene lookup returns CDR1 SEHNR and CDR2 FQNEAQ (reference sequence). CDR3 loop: CANSSTGTRNEKLFF. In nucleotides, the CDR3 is TGTGCCAACAGCTCGACCGGGACGCGTAATGAAAAACTGTTTTTT.

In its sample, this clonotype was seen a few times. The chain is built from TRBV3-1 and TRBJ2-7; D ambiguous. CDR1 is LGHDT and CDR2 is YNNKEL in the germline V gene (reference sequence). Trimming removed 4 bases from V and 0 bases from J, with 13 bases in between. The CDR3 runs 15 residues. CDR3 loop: CASSLRGFDSYEQYF. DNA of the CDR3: TGTGCCAGCAGCCTACGCGGATTTGACTCCTACGAGCAGTACTTC.

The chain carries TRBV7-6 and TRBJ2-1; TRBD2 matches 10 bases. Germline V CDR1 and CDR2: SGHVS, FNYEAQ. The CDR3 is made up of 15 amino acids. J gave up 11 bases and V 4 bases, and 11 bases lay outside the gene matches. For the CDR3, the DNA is TGTGCCAGCAGCTCTAGCGGGGGAACCTTAACGCAGCAGTTCTTC. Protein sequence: CASSSSGGTLTQQFF.

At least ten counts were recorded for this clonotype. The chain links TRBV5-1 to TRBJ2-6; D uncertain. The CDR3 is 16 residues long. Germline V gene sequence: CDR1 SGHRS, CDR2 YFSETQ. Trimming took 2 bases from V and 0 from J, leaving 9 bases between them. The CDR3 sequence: CASSFVPRSGANVLTF. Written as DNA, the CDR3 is TGCGCCAGCAGCTTTGTCCCGCGCTCTGGGGCCAACGTCCTGACTTTC.

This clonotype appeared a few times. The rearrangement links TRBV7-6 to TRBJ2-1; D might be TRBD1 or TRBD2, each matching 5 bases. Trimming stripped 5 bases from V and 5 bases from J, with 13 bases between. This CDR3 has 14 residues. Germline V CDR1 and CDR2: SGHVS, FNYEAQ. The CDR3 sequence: CASSRIGANNEQFF. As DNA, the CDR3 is TGTGCCAGCAGCCGGATCGGGGCGAACAATGAGCAGTTCTTC.

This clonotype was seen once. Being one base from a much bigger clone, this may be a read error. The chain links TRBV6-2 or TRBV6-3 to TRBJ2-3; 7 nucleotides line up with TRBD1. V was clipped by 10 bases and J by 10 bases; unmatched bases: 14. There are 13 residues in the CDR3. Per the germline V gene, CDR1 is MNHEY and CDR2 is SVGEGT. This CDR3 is CATQEGAGDAQYF. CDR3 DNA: TGTGCCACCCAAGAGGGGGCAGGTGATGCGCAGTATTTT.

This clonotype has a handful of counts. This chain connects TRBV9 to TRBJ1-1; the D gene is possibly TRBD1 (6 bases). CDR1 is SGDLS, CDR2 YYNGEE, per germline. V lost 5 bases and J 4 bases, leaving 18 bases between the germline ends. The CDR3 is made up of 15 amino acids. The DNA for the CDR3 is TGTGCCAGCAGTTCCTCACAGGGATCCTCCACTGAAGCTTTCTTT. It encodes CASSSSQGSSTEAFF. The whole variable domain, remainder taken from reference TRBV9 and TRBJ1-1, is DSGVTQTPKHLITATGQRVTLRCSPRSGDLSVYWYQQSLDQGLQFLIQYYNGEERAKGNILERFSAQQFPDLHSELNLSSLELGDSALYFCASSSSQGSSTEAFFGQGTRLTVV.